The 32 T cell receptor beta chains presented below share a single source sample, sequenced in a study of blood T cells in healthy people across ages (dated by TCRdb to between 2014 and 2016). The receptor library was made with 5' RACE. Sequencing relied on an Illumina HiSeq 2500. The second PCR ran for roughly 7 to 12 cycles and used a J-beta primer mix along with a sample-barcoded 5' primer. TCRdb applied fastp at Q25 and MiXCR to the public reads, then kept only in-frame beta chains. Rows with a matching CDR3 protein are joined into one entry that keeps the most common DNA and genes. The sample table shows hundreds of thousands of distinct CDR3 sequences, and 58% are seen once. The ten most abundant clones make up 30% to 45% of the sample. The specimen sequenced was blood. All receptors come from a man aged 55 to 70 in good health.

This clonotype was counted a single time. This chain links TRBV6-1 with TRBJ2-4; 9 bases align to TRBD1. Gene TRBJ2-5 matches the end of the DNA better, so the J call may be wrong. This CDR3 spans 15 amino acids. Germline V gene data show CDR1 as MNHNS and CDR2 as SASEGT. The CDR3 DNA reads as TGTGCCAGCAGCGCTGGACAGGGGCTTCAAGAGACCCAGTACTTC. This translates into CASSAGQGLQETQYF.

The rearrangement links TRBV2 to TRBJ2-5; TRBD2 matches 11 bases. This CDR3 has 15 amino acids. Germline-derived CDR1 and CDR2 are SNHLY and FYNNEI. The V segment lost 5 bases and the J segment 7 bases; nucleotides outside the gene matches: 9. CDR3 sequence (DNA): TGTGCCAGCAGTAAAACTAGCGGGGGCCTCGGGACCCAGTACTTC. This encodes CASSKTSGGLGTQYF.

The CDR3 region is CASRGGGTVADTQYF. The DNA of the CDR3 is TGTGCCAGCAGGGGCGGGGGCACAGTGGCAGATACGCAGTATTTT. This chain links TRBV7-2 with TRBJ2-3; perhaps TRBD2 as D (7 bases). This CDR3 is built from 15 residues. The V gene lost 6 bases and the J gene lost 4 bases, with 17 bases spanning the gap. CDR1 is SGHTA, CDR2 FQGNSA, per germline.

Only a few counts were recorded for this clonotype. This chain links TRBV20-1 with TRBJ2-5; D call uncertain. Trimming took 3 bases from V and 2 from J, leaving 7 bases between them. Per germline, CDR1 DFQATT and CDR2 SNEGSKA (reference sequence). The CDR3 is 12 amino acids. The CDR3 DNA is TGCAGTGCTAGGGCCCTACAAGAGACCCAGTACTTC. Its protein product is CSARALQETQYF.

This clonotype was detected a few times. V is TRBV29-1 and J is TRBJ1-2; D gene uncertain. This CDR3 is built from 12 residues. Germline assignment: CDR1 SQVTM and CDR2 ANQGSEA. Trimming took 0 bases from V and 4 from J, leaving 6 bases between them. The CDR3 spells CSVEEGSYGYTF. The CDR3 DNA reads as TGCAGCGTTGAAGAAGGCAGCTATGGCTACACCTTC. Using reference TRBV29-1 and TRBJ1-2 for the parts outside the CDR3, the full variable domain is SAVISQKPSRDICQRGTSLTIQCQVDSQVTMMFWYRQQPGQSLTLIATANQGSEATYESGFVIDKFPISRPNLTFSTLTVSNMSPEDSSIYLCSVEEGSYGYTFGSGTRLTVV.

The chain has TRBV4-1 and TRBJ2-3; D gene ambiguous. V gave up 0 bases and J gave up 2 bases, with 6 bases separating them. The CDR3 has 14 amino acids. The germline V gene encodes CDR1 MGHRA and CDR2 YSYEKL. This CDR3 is CASSQDWVTDTQYF. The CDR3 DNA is TGCGCCAGCAGCCAAGATTGGGTCACAGATACGCAGTATTTT.

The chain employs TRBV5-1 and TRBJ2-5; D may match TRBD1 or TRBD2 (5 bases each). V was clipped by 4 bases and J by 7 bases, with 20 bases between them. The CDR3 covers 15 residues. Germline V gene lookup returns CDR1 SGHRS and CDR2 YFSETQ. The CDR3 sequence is CASSPILQGEGTQYF. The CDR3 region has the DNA TGCGCCAGCAGCCCAATCCTGCAGGGAGAAGGGACCCAGTACTTC.

The CDR3 DNA follows: TGTGCCATCAGTGAGACCCAGCGGGGGGCCTACGAGCAGTACTTC. Amino acid sequence: CAISETQRGAYEQYF. This chain connects TRBV10-3 to TRBJ2-7; 9 nucleotides align to TRBD2. The CDR3 runs to 15 residues. Per the germline V gene, CDR1 is ENHRY and CDR2 is SYGVKD. J was trimmed by 2 bases and V by 2 bases; bases with no gene match: 4.

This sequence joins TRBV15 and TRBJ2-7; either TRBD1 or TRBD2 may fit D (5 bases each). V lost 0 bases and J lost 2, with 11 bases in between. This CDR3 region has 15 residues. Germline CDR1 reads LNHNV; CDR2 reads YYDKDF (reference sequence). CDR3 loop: CATSREVGTPYEQYF. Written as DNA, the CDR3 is TGTGCCACCAGCAGAGAGGTAGGGACCCCCTACGAGCAGTACTTC.

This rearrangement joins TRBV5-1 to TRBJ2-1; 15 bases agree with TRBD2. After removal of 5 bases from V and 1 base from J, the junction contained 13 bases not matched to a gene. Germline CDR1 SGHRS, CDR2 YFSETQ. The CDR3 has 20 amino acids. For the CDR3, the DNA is TGCGCCAGCAGTCTGGGACTAGCGGGGGGAAACTATGGGTCCTACAATGAGCAGTTCTTC. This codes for CASSLGLAGGNYGSYNEQFF.

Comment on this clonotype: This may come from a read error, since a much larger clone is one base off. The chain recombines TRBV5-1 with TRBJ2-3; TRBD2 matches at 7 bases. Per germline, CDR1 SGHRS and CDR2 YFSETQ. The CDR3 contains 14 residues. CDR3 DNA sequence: TGCGCCGGCAGCTTGGGAGCGGGAAAAGATACGCAGTATTTT. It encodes CAGSLGAGKDTQYF.

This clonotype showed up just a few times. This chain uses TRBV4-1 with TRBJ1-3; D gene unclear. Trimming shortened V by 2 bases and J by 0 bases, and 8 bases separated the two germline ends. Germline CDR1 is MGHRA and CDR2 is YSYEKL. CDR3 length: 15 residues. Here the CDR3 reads CASSQPAYSGNTIYF. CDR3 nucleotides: TGCGCCAGCAGCCAACCGGCCTACTCTGGAAACACCATATATTTT.

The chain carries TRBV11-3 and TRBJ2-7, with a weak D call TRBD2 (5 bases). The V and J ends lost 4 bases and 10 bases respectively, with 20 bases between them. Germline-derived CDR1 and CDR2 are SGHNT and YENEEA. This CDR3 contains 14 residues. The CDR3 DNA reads TGTGCCAGCAGCTCCTTAGGTTGCTTGGAGGCCCAGTACTTC. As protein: CASSSLGCLEAQYF.

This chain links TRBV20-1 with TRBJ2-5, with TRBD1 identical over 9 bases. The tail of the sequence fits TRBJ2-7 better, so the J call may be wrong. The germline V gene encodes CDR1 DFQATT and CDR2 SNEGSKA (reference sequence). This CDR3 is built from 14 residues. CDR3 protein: CSARPGQGSYEQYF. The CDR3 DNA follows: TGCAGTGCTAGGCCGGGACAGGGAAGCTACGAGCAGTACTTC.

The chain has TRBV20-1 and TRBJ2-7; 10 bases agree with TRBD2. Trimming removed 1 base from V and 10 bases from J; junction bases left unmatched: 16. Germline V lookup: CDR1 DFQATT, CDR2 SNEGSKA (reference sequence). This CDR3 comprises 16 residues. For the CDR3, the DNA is TGCAGTGCTAGAGTTTCTAGCGGGGGACCCTCAAGGGCCCAGTACTTC. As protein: CSARVSSGGPSRAQYF.

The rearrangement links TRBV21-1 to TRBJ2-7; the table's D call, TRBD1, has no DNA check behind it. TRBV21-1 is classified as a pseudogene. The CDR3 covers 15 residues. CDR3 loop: CASSKEVPGAYEQYF. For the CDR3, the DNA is TGTGCCAGCAGCAAAGAGGTACCAGGGGCTTACGAGCAGTACTTC.

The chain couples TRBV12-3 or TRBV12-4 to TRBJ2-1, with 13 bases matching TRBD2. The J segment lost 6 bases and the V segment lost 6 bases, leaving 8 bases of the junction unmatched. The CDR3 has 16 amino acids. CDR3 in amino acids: CASRSLAGGIINEQFF. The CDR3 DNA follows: TGTGCCAGCAGGTCACTAGCGGGGGGGATTATCAATGAGCAGTTCTTC.

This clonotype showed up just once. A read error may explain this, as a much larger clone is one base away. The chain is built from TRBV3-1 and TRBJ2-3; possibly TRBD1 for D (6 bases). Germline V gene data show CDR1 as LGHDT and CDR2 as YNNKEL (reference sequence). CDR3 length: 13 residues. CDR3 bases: TGTGCCTGCAGCCGACAGGGCACAGATACGCAGTATTTT. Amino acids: CACSRQGTDTQYF.

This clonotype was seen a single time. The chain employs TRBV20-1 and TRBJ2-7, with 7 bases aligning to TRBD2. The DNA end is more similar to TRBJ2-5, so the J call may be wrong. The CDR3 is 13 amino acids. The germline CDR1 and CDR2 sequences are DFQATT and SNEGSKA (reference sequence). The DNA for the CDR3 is TGCAGTACCTCAGGGCTAGCGGCAGAGACCCAGTACTTC. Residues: CSTSGLAAETQYF.

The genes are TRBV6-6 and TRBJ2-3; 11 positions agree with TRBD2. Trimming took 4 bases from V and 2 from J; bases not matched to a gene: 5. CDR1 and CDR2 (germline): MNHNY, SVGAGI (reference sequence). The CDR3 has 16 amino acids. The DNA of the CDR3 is TGTGCCAGCAGTTCCCAACTAGCGGGGGTCACAGATACGCAGTATTTT. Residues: CASSSQLAGVTDTQYF.

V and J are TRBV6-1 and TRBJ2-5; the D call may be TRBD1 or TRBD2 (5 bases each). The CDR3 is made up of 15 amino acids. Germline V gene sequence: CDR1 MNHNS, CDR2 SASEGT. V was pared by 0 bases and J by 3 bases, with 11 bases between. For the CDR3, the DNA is TGTGCCAGCAGTGAAGCGGGAGCAGGGAAAGAGACCCAGTACTTC. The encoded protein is CASSEAGAGKETQYF.

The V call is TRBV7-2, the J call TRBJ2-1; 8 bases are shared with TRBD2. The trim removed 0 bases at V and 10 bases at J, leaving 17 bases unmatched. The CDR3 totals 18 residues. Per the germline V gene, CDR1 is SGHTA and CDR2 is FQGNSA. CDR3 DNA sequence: TGTGCCAGCAGCTTAGCGGAGGCGGGGGGCTCGCTCATCTACGAGCAGTTCTTC. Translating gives CASSLAEAGGSLIYEQFF. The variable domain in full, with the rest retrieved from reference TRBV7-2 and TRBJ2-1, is GAGVSQSPSNKVTEKGKDVELRCDPISGHTALYWYRQSLGQGLEFLIYFQGNSAPDKSGLPSDRFSAERTGGSVSTLTIQRTQQEDSAVYLCASSLAEAGGSLIYEQFFGPGTRLTVL.

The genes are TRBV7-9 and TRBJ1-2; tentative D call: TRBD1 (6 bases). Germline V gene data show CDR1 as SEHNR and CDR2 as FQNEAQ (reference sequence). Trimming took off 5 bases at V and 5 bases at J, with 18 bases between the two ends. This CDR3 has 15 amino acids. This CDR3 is CASSPSRTASYGYTF. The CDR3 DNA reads TGTGCCAGCAGCCCCTCGAGGACAGCCTCTTATGGCTACACCTTC.

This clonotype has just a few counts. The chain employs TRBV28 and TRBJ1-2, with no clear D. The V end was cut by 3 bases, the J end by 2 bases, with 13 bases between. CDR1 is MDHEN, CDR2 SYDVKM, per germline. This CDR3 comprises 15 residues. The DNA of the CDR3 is TGTGCCAGCAGTTTCCCGGACGGTAGGAACTATGGCTACACCTTC. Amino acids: CASSFPDGRNYGYTF.

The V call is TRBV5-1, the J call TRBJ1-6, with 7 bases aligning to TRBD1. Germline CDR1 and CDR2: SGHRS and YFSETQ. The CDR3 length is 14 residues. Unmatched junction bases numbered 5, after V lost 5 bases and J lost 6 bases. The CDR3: CASRIRDSNSPLHF. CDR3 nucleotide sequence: TGCGCCAGCAGGATCCGGGACAGTAATTCACCCCTCCACTTT.

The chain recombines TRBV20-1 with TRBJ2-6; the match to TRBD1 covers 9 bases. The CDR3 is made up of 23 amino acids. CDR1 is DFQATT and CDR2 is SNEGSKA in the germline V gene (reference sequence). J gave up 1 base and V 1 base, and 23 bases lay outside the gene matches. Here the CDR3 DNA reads TGCAGTGCTAGAGCCCGCTGGGGACAGGGAGGCCCACAAGCCTCTTCTGGGGCCAACGTCCTGACTTTC. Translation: CSARARWGQGGPQASSGANVLTF.

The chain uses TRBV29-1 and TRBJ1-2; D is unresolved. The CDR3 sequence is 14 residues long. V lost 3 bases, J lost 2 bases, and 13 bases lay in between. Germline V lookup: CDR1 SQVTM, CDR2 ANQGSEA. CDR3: CSVDRSRQNYGYTF. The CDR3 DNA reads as TGCAGCGTTGATCGATCCAGGCAGAACTATGGCTACACCTTC.

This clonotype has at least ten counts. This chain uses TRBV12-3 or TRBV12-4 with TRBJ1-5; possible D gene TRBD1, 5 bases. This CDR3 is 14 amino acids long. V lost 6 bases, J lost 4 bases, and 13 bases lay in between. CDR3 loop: CASSKAGGNQPQHF. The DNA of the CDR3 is TGTGCCAGCAGCAAAGCGGGGGGGAATCAGCCCCAGCATTTT.

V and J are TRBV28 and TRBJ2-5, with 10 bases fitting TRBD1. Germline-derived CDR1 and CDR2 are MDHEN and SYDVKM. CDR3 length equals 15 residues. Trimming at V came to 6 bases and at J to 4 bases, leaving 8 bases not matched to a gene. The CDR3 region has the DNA TGTGCCAGCAGGCAAGGACAGGGGGATTTAGAGACCCAGTACTTC. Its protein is CASRQGQGDLETQYF. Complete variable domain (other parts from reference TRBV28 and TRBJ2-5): DVKVTQSSRYLVKRTGEKVFLECVQDMDHENMFWYRQDPGLGLRLIYFSYDVKMKEKGDIPEGYSVSREKKERFSLILESASTNQTSMYLCASRQGQGDLETQYFGPGTRLLVL.

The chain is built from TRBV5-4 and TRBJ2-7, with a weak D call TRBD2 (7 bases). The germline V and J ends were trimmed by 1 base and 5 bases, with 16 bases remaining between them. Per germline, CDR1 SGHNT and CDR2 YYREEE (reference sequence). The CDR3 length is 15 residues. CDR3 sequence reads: CASSLLGGRADEQYF. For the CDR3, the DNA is TGTGCCAGCAGCTTGCTGGGGGGGCGGGCCGACGAGCAGTACTTC.

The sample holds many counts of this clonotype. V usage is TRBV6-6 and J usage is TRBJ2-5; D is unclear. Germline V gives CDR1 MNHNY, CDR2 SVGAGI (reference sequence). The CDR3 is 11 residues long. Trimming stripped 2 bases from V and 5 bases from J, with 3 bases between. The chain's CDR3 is CASSYGETQYF. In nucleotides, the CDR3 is TGTGCCAGCAGTTACGGGGAGACCCAGTACTTC.

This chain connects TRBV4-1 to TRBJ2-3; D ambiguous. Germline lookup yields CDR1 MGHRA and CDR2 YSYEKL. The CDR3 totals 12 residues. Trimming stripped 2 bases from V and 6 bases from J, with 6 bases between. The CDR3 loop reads CASSQWMDTQYF. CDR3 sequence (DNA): TGCGCCAGCAGCCAATGGATGGATACGCAGTATTTT.